This T cell receptor beta chain was documented in a study of blood T cell repertoires in COVID-19. Whole-study context: T cells, B-cell-depleted T cells, or PBMCs supplied cDNA or gDNA.

Produced via immunoSEQ multiplex PCR; TCRdb's table is partial and in-frame only. This table has about 310,000 clones, around 90% appearing once. V was pared by 4 bases and J by 0 bases, with 23 bases between. This CDR3 has 19 residues. The germline V gene encodes CDR1 SGDLS and CDR2 YYNGEE. This clone was seen a single time. The chain combines TRBV9 with TRBJ1-3; D is perhaps TRBD1 (5 bases). This clonotype was sampled from a man between 60 and 75 years old who had recovered from COVID-19. The sequenced sample was PBMCs or T cells enriched from blood (not recorded which). CDR3 sequence reads: CASSRGWGPNQSSGNTIYF. The CDR3 DNA reads as TGTGCCAGCAGCCGCGGTTGGGGCCCAAACCAAAGCTCTGGAAACACCATATATTTT.